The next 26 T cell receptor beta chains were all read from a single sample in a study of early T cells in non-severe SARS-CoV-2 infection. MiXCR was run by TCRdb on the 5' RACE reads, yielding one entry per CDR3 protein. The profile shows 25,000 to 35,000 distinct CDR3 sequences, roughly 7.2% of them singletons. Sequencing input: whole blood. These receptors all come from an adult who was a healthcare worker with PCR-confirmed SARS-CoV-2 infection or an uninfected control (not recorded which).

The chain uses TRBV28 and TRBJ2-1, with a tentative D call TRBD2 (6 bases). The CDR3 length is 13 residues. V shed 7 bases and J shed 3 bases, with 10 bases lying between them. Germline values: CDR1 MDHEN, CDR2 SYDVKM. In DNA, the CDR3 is TGTGCCAGCACCGGGAGTCTCTACAATGAGCAGTTCTTC. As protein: CASTGSLYNEQFF.

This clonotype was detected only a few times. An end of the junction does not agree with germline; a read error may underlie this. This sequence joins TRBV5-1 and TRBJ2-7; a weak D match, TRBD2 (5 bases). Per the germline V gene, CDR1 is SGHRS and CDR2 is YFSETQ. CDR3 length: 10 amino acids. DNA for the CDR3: TGCGCCAGCAGCTTGAGGACGGAGGTTTTC. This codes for CASSLRTEVF.

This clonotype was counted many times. CDR3 sequence: CASSGAGGSSYNEQFF. DNA for the CDR3: TGCGCCAGCAGCGGAGCGGGGGGGAGCTCCTACAATGAGCAGTTCTTC. The V and J genes are TRBV4-1 and TRBJ2-1; TRBD2 matches at 10 bases. Germline values: CDR1 MGHRA, CDR2 YSYEKL. V gave up 5 bases and J gave up 0 bases; unmatched junction bases: 4. The CDR3 runs 16 residues.

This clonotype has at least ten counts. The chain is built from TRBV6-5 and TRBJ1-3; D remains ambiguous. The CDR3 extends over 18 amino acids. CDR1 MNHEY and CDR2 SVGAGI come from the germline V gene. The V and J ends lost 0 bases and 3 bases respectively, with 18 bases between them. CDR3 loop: CASSYSRSVLLGGNTIYF. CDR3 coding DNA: TGTGCCAGCAGTTACTCGAGATCCGTGCTCTTAGGTGGAAACACCATATATTTT.

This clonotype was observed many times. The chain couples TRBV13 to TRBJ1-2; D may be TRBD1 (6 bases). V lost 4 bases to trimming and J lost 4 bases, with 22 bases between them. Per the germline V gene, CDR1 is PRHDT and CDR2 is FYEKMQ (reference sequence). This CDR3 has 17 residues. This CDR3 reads CASSSTKNQQGAYGYTF. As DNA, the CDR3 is TGTGCCAGCAGCTCTACCAAAAACCAACAGGGAGCCTATGGCTACACCTTC.

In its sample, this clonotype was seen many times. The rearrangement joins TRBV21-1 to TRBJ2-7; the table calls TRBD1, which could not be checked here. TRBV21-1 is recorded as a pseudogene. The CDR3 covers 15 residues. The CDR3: CASREETPGPYEQYF. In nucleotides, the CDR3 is TGTGCCAGCAGGGAAGAGACACCCGGACCCTACGAGCAGTACTTC.

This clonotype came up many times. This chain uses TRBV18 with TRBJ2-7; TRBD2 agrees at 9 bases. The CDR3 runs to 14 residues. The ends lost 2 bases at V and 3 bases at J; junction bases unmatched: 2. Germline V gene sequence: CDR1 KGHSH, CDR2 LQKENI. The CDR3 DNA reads TGTGCCAGCTCACCATCGCGGGAGGGCTACGAGCAGTACTTC. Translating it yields CASSPSREGYEQYF.

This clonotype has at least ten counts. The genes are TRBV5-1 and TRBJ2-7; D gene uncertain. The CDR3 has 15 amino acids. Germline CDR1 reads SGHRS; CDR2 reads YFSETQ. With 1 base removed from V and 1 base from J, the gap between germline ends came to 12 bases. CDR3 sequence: CASSLRAGESYEQYF. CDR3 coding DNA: TGCGCCAGCAGCTTGCGGGCAGGAGAATCCTACGAGCAGTACTTC.

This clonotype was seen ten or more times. CDR3 amino acids: CASSDGRLIPGEQYF. The CDR3, as DNA: TGTGCCAGCAGTGACGGCAGGCTAATCCCGGGCGAGCAGTACTTC. The rearrangement links TRBV2 to TRBJ2-7; unclear D gene. Trimming pared 3 bases from V and 6 bases from J, leaving 18 bases between. The CDR3 is 15 residues long. The germline gives CDR1 SNHLY, CDR2 FYNNEI. The entire variable domain, with the rest obtained from reference TRBV2 and TRBJ2-7, is as follows: EPEVTQTPSHQVTQMGQEVILRCVPISNHLYFYWYRQILGQKVEFLVSFYNNEISEKSEIFDDQFSVERPDGSNFTLKIRSTKLEDSAMYFCASSDGRLIPGEQYFGPGTRLTVT.

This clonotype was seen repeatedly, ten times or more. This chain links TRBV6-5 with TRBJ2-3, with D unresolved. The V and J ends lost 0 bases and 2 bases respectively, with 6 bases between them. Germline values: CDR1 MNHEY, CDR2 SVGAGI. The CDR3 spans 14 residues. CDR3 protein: CASSYSHFTDTQYF. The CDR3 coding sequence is TGTGCCAGCAGTTACTCGCATTTCACAGATACGCAGTATTTT.

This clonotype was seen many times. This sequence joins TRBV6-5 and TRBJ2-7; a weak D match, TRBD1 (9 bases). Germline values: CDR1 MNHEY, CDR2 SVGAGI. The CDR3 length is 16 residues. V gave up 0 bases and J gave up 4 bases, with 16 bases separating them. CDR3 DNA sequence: TGTGCCAGCAGTTACTCTAGCGGGACAGGGCTATACGAGCAGTACTTC. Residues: CASSYSSGTGLYEQYF.

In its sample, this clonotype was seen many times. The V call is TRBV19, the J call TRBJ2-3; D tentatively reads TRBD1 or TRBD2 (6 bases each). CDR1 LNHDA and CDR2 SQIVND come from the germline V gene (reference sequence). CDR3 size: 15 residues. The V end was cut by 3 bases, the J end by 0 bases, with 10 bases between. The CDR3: CASSMGGTSTDTQYF. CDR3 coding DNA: TGTGCCAGTAGTATGGGGGGCACTAGCACAGATACGCAGTATTTT.

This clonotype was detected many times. CDR3 region: CASSLWAEQFF. For the CDR3, the DNA is TGTGCCAGCAGCTTGTGGGCTGAGCAGTTCTTC. The chain uses TRBV11-2 and TRBJ2-1; no clear D. V lost 3 bases and J lost 9, with 6 bases in between. From germline, CDR1 is SGHAT and CDR2 FQNNGV. The CDR3 is 11 residues long.

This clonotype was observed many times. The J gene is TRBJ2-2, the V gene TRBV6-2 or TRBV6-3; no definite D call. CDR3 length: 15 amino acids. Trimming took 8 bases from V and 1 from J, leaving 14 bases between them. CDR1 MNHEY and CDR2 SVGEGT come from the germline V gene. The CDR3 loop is CASLSELWNTGELFF. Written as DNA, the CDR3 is TGTGCCAGCCTCTCCGAACTATGGAACACCGGGGAGCTGTTTTTT.

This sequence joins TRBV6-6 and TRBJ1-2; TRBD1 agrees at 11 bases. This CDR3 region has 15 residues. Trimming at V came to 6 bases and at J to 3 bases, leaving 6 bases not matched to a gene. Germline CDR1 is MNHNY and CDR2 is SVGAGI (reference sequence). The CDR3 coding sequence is TGTGCCAGCAGCTCCCGGGACAGGGGGTACTATGGCTACACCTTC. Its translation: CASSSRDRGYYGYTF.

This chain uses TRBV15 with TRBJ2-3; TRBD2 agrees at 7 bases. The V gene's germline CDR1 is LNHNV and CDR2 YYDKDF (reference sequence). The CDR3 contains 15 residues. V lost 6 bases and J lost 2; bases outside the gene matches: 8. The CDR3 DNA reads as TGTGCCACCAGGTCTAGCGGAGCCAACACAGATACGCAGTATTTT. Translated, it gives CATRSSGANTDTQYF.

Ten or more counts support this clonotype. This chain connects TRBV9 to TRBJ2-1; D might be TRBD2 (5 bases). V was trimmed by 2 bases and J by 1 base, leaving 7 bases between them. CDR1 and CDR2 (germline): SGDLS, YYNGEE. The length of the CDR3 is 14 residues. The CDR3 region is CASSVGLSYNEQFF. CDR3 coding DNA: TGTGCCAGCAGCGTCGGACTTTCCTACAATGAGCAGTTCTTC.

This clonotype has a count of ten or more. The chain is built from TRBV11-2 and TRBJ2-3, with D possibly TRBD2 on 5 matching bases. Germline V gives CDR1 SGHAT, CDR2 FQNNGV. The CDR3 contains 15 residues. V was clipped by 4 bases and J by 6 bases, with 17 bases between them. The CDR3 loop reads CASSWPGFKGDTQYF. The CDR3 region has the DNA TGTGCCAGCAGCTGGCCGGGATTCAAAGGGGATACGCAGTATTTT.

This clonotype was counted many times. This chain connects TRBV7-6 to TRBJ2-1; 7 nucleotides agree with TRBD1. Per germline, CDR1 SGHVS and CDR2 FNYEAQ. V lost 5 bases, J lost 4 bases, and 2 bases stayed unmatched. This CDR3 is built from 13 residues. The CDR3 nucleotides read TGTGCCAGCAGCCTGGGACAGTACAATGAGCAGTTCTTC. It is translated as CASSLGQYNEQFF. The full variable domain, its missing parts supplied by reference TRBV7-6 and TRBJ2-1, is GAGVSQSPRYKVTKRGQDVALRCDPISGHVSLYWYRQALGQGPEFLTYFNYEAQQDKSGLPNDRFSAERPEGSISTLTIQRTEQRDSAMYRCASSLGQYNEQFFGPGTRLTVL.

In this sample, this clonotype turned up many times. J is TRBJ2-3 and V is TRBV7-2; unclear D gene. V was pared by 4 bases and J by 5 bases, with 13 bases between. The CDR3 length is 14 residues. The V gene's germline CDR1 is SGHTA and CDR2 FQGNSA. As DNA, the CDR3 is TGTGCCAGCAGCTCCGACTCCCGCAAAGATACGCAGTATTTT. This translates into CASSSDSRKDTQYF.

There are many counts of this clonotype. This CDR3 reads CASSRGAGELFF. Written as DNA, the CDR3 is TGTGCCAGCAGTCGGGGTGCGGGGGAGCTGTTTTTT. The chain couples TRBV9 to TRBJ2-2; D is perhaps TRBD2 (5 bases). V gave up 5 bases and J gave up 8 bases, with 10 bases separating them. Germline V CDR1 and CDR2: SGDLS, YYNGEE. The CDR3 has 12 residues.

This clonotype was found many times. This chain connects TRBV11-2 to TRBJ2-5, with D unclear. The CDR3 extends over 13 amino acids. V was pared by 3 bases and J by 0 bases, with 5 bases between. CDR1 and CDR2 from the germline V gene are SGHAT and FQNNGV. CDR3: CASSFGNQETQYF. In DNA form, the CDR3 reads TGTGCCAGCAGCTTTGGCAACCAAGAGACCCAGTACTTC.

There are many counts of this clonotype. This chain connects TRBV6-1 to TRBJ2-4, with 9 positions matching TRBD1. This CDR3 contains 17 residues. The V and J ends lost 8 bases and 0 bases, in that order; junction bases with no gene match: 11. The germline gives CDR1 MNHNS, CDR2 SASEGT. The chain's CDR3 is CASEPGQGLLAKNIQYF. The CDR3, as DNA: TGTGCCAGCGAACCGGGACAGGGACTTCTAGCCAAAAACATTCAGTACTTC.

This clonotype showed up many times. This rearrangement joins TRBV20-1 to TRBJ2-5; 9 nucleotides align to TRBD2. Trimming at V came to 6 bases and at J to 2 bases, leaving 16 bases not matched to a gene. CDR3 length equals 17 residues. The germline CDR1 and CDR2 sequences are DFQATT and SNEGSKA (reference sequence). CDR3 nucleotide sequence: TGCAGTGCCCCCGGAGCGGGAGGTTCGGAAATACAAGAGACCCAGTACTTC. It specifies CSAPGAGGSEIQETQYF.

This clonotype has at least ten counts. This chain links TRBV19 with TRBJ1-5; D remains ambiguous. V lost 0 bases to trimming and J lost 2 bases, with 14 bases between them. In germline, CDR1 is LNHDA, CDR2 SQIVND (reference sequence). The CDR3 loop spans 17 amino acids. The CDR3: CASSIDLQGMGNQPQHF. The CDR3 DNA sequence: TGTGCCAGTAGTATAGATCTCCAAGGAATGGGCAATCAGCCCCAGCATTTT.

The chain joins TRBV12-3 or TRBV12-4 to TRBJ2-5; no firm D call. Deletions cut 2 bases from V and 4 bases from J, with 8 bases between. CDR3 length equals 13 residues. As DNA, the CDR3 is TGTGCCAGCAGTTTAAGTTGGGGAGAGACCCAGTACTTC. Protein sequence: CASSLSWGETQYF.